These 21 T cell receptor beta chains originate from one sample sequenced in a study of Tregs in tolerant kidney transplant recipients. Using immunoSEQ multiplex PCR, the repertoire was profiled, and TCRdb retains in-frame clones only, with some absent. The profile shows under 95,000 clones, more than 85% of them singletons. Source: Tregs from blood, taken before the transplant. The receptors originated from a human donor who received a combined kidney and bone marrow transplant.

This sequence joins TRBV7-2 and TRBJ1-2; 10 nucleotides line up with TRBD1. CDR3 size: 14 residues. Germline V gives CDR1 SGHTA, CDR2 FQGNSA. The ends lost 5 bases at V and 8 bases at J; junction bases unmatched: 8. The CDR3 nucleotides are TGTGCCAGCAGCCTCGGACAGGGGGGTGGCGGCTACACCTTC. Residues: CASSLGQGGGGYTF.

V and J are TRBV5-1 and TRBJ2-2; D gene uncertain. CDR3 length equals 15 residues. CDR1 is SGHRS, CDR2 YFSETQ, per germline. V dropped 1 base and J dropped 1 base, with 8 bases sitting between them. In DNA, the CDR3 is TGCGCCAGCAGCTTGTCCAGGATGAACACCGGGGAGCTGTTTTTT. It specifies CASSLSRMNTGELFF.

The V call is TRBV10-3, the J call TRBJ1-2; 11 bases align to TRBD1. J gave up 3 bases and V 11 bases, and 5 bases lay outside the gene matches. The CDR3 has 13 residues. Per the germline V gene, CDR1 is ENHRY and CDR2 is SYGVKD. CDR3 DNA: TGTGCCGTCCGGGACAGGGGGGACTATGGCTACACCTTC. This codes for CAVRDRGDYGYTF.

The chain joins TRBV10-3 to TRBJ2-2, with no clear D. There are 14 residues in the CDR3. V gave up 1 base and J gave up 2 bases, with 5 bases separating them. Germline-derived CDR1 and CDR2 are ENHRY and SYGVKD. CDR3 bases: TGTGCCATCAGTGAGTTGGGCAACACCGGGGAGCTGTTTTTT. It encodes CAISELGNTGELFF.

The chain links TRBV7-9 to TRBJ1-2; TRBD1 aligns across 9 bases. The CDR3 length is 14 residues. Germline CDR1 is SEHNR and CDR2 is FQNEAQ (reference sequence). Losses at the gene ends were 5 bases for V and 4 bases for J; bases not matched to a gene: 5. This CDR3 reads CASSRDRAGYGYTF. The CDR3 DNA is TGTGCCAGCAGCAGGGACAGGGCGGGCTATGGCTACACCTTC.

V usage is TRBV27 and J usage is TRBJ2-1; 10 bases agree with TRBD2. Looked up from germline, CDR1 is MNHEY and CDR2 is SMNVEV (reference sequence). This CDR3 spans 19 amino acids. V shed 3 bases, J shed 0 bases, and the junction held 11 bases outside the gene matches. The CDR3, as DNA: TGTGCCAGCAGTTTCCGGCGACTAGCGGGTCTCAACTCCTACAATGAGCAGTTCTTC. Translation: CASSFRRLAGLNSYNEQFF.

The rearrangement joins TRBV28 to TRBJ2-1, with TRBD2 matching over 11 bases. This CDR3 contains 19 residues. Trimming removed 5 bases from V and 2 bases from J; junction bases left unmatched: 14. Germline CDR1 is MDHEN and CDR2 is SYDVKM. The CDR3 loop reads CASSDSPGLAVYTYNEQFF. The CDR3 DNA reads TGTGCCAGCAGTGACAGCCCGGGACTAGCGGTATATACCTACAATGAGCAGTTCTTC.

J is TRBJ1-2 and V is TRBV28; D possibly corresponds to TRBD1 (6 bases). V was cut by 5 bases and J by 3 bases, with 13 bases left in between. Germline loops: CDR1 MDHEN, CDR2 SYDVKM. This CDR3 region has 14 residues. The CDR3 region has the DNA TGTGCCAGCAGTCCCGGAAGGGGGGACTATGGCTACACCTTC. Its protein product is CASSPGRGDYGYTF.

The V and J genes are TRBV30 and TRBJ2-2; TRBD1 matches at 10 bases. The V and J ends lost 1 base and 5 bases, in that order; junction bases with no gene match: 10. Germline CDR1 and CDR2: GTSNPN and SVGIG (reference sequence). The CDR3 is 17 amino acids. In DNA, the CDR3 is TGTGCCTGGAGTGGCCTGACAGGGGGCGCAGGGACCGGGGAGCTGTTTTTT. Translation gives CAWSGLTGGAGTGELFF.

CDR3 loop: CASKGGRETTDTQYF. DNA of the CDR3: TGTGCCAGCAAAGGGGGGCGAGAAACCACAGATACGCAGTATTTT. The chain carries TRBV6-6 and TRBJ2-3; D is possibly TRBD1 or TRBD2 (6 bases each). The ends were cut back, 7 bases at V and 2 bases at J, with 16 bases in the middle. CDR3 length equals 15 residues. CDR1 MNHNY and CDR2 SVGAGI come from the germline V gene (reference sequence).

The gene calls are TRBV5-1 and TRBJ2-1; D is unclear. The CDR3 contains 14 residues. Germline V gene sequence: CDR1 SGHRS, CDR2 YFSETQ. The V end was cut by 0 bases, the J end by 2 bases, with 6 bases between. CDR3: CASSLDRAYNEQFF. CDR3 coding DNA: TGCGCCAGCAGCTTGGACAGAGCCTACAATGAGCAGTTCTTC. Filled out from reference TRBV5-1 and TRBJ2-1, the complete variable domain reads KAGVTQTPRYLIKTRGQQVTLSCSPISGHRSVSWYQQTPGQGLQFLFEYFSETQRNKGNFPGRFSGRQFSNSRSEMNVSTLELGDSALYLCASSLDRAYNEQFFGPGTRLTVL.

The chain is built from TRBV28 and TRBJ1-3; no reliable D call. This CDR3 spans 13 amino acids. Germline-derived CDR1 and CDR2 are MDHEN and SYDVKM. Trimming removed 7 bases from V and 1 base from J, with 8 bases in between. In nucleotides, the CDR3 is TGTGCCAGCACCCTCCGATCTGGAAACACCATATATTTT. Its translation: CASTLRSGNTIYF.

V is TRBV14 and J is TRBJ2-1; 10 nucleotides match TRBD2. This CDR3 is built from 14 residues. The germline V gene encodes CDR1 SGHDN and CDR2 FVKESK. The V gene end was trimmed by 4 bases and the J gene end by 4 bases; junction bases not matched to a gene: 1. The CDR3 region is CASSLAGGYNEQFF. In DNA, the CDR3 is TGTGCCAGCAGCCTAGCGGGGGGTTACAATGAGCAGTTCTTC.

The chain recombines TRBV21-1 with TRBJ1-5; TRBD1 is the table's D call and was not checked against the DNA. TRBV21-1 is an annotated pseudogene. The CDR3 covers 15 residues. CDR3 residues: CASSGGPVSNQPQHF. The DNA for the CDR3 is TGTGCCAGCTCAGGGGGGCCCGTAAGCAATCAGCCCCAGCATTTT.

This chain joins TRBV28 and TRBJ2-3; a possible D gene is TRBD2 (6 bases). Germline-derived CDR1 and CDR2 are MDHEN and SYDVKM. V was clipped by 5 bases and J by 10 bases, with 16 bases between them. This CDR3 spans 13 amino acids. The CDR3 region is CASSLTSPSSQYF. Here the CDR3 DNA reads TGTGCCAGCAGTCTTACTAGCCCGAGTTCGCAGTATTTT.

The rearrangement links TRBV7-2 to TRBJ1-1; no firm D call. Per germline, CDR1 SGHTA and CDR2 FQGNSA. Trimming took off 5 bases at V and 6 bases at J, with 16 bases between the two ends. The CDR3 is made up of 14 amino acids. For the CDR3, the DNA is TGTGCCAGCAGCGTACCCTCGCGGGGATCTGAAGCTTTCTTT. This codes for CASSVPSRGSEAFF.

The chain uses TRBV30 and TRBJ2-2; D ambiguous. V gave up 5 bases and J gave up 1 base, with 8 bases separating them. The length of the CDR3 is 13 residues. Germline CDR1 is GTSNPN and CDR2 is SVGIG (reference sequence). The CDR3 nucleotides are TGTGCCTGGTCTTCCCAGAACACCGGGGAGCTGTTTTTT. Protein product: CAWSSQNTGELFF. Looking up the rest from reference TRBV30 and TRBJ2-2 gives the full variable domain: SQTIHQWPATLVQPVGSPLSLECTVEGTSNPNLYWYRQAAGRGLQLLFYSVGIGQISSEVPQNLSASRPQDRQFILSSKKLLLSDSGFYLCAWSSQNTGELFFGEGSRLTVL.

In DNA, the CDR3 is TGTGCCAGCAGCTTAGTGGCAGGTGTCAATGAAAAACTGTTTTTT. This sequence encodes CASSLVAGVNEKLFF. J is TRBJ1-4 and V is TRBV7-2; D unclear. Germline CDR1 is SGHTA and CDR2 is FQGNSA. This CDR3 comprises 15 residues. V dropped 1 base and J dropped 5 bases, with 11 bases sitting between them.

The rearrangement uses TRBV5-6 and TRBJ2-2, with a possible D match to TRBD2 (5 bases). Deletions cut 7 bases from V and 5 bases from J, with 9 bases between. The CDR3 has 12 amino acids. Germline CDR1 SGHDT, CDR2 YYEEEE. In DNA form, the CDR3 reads TGTGCCAGCCAGCCGGGAACCGGGGAGCTGTTTTTT. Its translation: CASQPGTGELFF.

The CDR3 coding sequence is TGTGCCAGCAGCTGGGGCACCCAAGAGACCCAGTACTTC. Amino acid sequence: CASSWGTQETQYF. The chain carries TRBV7-6 and TRBJ2-5; perhaps TRBD1 as D (5 bases). V shed 4 bases and J shed 1 base, with 7 bases lying between them. Germline V gene lookup returns CDR1 SGHVS and CDR2 FNYEAQ. This CDR3 is built from 13 residues.

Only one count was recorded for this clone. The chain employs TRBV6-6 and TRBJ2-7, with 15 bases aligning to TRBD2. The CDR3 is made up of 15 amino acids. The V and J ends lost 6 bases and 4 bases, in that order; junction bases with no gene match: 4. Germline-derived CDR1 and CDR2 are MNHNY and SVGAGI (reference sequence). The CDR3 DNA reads TGTGCCAGCAGGTCCGGGACTAGCGGGAGGTACGAGCAGTACTTC. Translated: CASRSGTSGRYEQYF.